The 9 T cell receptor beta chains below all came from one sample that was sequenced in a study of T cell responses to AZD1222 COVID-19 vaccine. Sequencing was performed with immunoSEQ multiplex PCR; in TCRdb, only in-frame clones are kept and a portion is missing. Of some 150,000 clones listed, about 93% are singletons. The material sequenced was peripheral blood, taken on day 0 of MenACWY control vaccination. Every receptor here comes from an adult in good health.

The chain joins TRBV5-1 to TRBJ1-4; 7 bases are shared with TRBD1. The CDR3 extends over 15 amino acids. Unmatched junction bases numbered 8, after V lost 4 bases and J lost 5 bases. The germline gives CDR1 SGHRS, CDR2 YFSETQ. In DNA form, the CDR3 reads TGCGCCAGCAGCCCGGCAGGGGGAGGAAATGAAAAACTGTTTTTT. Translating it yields CASSPAGGGNEKLFF.

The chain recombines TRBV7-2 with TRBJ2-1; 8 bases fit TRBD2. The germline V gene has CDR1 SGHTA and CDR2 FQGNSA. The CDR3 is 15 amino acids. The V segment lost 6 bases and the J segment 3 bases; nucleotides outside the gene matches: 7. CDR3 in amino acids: CASSQTSGYYNEQFF. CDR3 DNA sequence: TGTGCCAGCAGTCAAACTAGCGGATACTACAATGAGCAGTTCTTC. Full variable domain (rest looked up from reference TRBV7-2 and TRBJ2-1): GAGVSQSPSNKVTEKGKDVELRCDPISGHTALYWYRQSLGQGLEFLIYFQGNSAPDKSGLPSDRFSAERTGGSVSTLTIQRTQQEDSAVYLCASSQTSGYYNEQFFGPGTRLTVL.

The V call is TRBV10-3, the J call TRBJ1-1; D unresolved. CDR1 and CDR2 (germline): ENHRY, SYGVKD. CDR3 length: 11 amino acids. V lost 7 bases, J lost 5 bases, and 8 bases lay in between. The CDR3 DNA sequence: TGTGCCATCAACGGAGGGACTGAAGCTTTCTTT. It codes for CAINGGTEAFF.

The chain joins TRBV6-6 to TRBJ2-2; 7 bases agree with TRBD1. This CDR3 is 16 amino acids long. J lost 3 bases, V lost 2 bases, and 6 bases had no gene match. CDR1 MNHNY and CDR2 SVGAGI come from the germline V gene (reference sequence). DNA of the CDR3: TGTGCCAGCAGTTACCCACAGGGGCGGGACACCGGGGAGCTGTTTTTT. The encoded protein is CASSYPQGRDTGELFF.

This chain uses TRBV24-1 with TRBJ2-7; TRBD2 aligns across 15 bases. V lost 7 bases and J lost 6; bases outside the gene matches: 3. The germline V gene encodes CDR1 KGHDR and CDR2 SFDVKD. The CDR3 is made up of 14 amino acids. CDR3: CATSRGLAGGEQYF. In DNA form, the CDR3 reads TGTGCCACCAGCCGGGGACTAGCGGGAGGCGAGCAGTACTTC.

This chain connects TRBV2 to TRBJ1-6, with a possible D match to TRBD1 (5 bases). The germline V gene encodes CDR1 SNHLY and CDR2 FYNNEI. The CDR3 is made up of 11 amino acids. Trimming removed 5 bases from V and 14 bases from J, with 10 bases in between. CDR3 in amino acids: CASSLGGALHF. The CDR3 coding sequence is TGTGCCAGCAGTCTGGGGGGGGCCCTCCACTTT.

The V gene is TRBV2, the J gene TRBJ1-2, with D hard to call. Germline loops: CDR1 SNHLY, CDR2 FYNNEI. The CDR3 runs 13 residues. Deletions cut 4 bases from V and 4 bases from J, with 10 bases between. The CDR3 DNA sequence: TGTGCCAGCAGTGCAGAGATTCCCTATGGCTACACCTTC. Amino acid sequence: CASSAEIPYGYTF.

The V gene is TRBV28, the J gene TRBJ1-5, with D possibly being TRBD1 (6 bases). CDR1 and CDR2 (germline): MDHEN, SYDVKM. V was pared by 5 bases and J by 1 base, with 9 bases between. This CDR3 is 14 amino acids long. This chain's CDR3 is CASSAGVSNQPQHF. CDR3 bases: TGTGCCAGCAGTGCAGGGGTGAGCAATCAGCCCCAGCATTTT. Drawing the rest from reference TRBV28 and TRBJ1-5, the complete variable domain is DVKVTQSSRYLVKRTGEKVFLECVQDMDHENMFWYRQDPGLGLRLIYFSYDVKMKEKGDIPEGYSVSREKKERFSLILESASTNQTSMYLCASSAGVSNQPQHFGDGTRLSIL.

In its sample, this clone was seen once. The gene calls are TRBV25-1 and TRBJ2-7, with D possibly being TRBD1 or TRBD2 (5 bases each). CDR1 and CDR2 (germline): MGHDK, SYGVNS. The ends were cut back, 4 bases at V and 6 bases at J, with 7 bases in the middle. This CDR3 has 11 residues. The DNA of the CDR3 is TGTGCCAGCAGTGTGAGGGGCGAGCAGTACTTC. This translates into CASSVRGEQYF.